The present T cell receptor (beta chain) was sequenced within a study of cytomegalovirus exposure and HLA in healthy donors (dated by TCRdb to about 2017). At the level of the whole study: An earlier analysis of some 600 of the donors reported 250 to 300 Gb of sequence data and 100 million to 120 million unique TCR beta sequences obtained from about 200 million T cells. Approximately 310 gigabases of sequencing data and roughly 81 million unique TCR sequences made up an early release that covered several hundred HLA-typed donors. The genetic ancestry cluster associated with self-reported Caucasian donors included around four fifths of the 398 genotyped donors. The study was designed to test whether signatures of past pathogen exposure could be identified by cataloging public T cell receptors. The study used immunosequencing to profile the T cell repertoires of about 670 subjects and linked those repertoires to cytomegalovirus serostatus. Along with the approximately 670-subject first cohort, a separate validation cohort of more than 90 different subjects was used. The study combined high-throughput TCR immunosequencing, statistical association of individual TCRs with disease status, and machine learning to predict cytomegalovirus infection status. A later analysis re-analyzed previously published TCR beta repertoires from 650 to 800 donors and added high-resolution HLA genotyping to study TCR occurrence patterns. Rather than using new phenotypic data, the later analysis identified candidate immune exposures from TCR beta sequences and from how often those sequences occurred across donors. An earlier analysis of a few hundred of the donors applied high-throughput TCR beta sequencing to assess whether each TCR beta V gene segment acted as functional or pseudogenic. Donor age, sex, ethnicity and CMV serostatus were collected together with the repertoire data. A later genetic analysis used genome-wide SNP genotypes for about 60% of the roughly 700 donors, treating that subset as a discovery cohort. Every repertoire in the discovery cohort had been generated on one and the same sequencing platform. Class I and class II HLA loci were covered by the typing at four-digit resolution. The number of typed donors differed by locus: about 620-630 for A, B, C, DRB1 and DQB1; 522 for DQA1; fewer than 610 for DPA1; and about 450 for DPB1. A handful of DR-DQ haplotypes were handled as single units for association and clustering because linkage in the cohort was strong. Among around 400 genotyped donors of the cohort, an average of around 250,000 unique TCR beta nucleotide sequences was sequenced per donor, of which approximately 19% were non-productive. General findings and caveats noted by the study authors: Because HLA typing was missing for some donors at each locus, association tests included only the typed subset. According to a later analysis, TCR association rates differed among HLA loci, with DRB1 alleles showing the most associated TCRs and HLA-C alleles showing the fewest. Most TCR sequences were seen in very few donors, while some public TCRs were found in many individuals. Assigning TCR associations to individual alleles was difficult when HLA alleles, especially DR and DQ, strongly co-occurred. A group of highly shared sequence variants was considered likely to be a technical artifact of the sequencing pipeline. In a later genetic analysis, fewer N-insertions in productive TCRs were reported among donors in an Asian-associated ancestry cluster than the approximately 710-donor mean. The authors suggested that the approach could potentially be extended to other disease states and immunological phenotypes. Because counts were too low, 15 to 20 rarely observed V segments, including chromosome 9 orphons, were excluded from the earlier analysis of about 500 of the donors. The study gave a list of roughly 150 TCR beta chains associated with cytomegalovirus. A later analysis found that HLA-associated TCR beta chains were more clonally expanded and had lower generation probabilities than equally common non-associated chains. Linkage disequilibrium might explain the correlated functional status among segregating V segments, but an unknown experimental factor could not be excluded. The presence/absence analyses assumed that sequencing depth was roughly uniform across donors, and that assumption may not be true. An association between a missense DCLRE1C variant and V-gene and J-gene trimming of TCR beta chains was found in a later genetic analysis and replicated in an independent cohort. In both the original and validation cohorts, the classifier was reported to diagnose cytomegalovirus status with high specificity and sensitivity. Specific HLA alleles were associated with over 15,000 TCR beta sequences at a false discovery rate of 0.05 in a later analysis. Three of the identified cytomegalovirus-associated TCR beta chains were confirmed in vitro to be specific for cytomegalovirus antigens. In an earlier analysis of several hundred of the donors, most TCR beta V segments were observed in productive rearrangements about 87% or about 30% of the time, broadly matching IMGT annotations. CMV serostatus was the only immune exposure information available for the cohort. The cohort was sequenced for TCR beta chains only, and without alpha or paired-chain data the features that could be detected were limited. A further reported finding was that TCR beta sequences accurately predicted the HLA-A and HLA-B alleles for most subjects in the first cohort. Most CMV-associated TCR beta chains appeared to be HLA-restricted in a later analysis, and the HLA associations seemed to be driven largely by CMV exposure. Some IMGT-functional V segments, including TRBV6-2 and TRBV6-3, could not be told apart with the 87-base-pair reads, so those segments were excluded. Several of the top co-occurrence clusters appeared to be linked to parvovirus B19, influenza, CMV and Epstein-Barr virus, according to a later analysis.

Per the germline V gene, SGHRS is the CDR1 and YFSETQ is the CDR2. The CDR3 goes from the cysteine to the phenylalanine over 18 residues. Kept here is only the CDR3 DNA, which spans 54 bases and is read in frame from base 1. Trimmed from V: 0 bases; trimmed from J: 1 base; junction bases lacking a gene match: 11. Libraries were constructed by the immunoSEQ multiplex PCR assay. For the multiplex PCR, a mixture combining 60 forward primers for TCR Vbeta segments and 13 reverse primers for TCR Jbeta segments was used. Amplification of the CDR3 region of rearranged TCR beta genes was performed with a multiplex PCR assay on genomic DNA. The amplified TCR beta libraries were sequenced on the Illumina HiSeq System as 87-base-pair reads. The published analysis was carried out like this. A later analysis tallied 70 million to 100 million unique TCR beta chains across the 666 repertoires, and about 12 million of those chains were shared by two or more donors. A nearest-neighbor algorithm error-corrected the raw reads and collapsed the reads into unique sequences, merging closely related sequences to remove PCR and sequencing errors. Alignment of CDR3 sequences to IMGT reference sequences was used to assign V, D and J gene segments. For a sequence to be retained, a match of at least six nucleotides was required to both a V gene segment and a J gene segment. Rearrangements were called productive when the CDR3 lacked stop codons and stayed in frame with V and J; all others were non-productive. Following IMGT convention, CDR3 was defined as the stretch from the second conserved V-encoded cysteine up to the conserved J-encoded phenylalanine. The earlier analysis of some 540 of the donors excluded any sequence lacking an unambiguous match to a single V gene segment. In an earlier analysis of more than 500 of the donors, a V segment was called functional when productive rearrangements were above 56.7%, and segregating when the standard deviation between donors exceeded 5%. A statistical classification framework was developed to diagnose cytomegalovirus status using the catalog of TCR beta chain sequences. In a later analysis, TCR nucleotide sequences were compared against IMGT/GENE-DB human TR gene sequences so that V and J genes could be assigned. Using the TCRdist pipeline, a later analysis assigned CDR3 sequences along with most-parsimonious VDJ recombination scenarios. In a later analysis, each TCR beta chain was defined by its CDR3 amino acid sequence together with its V-gene family, and reads without a unique V-gene family were excluded. In a later analysis, around 650 highly shared, low-generation-probability nucleotide sequences were removed to address suspected cross-contamination and a sequencing artifact. In a later analysis, a clonal expansion index was calculated for each public chain from normalized within-repertoire ranks of inferred template counts. Generation probabilities in a later analysis came from a VDJ recombination model fitted to out-of-frame rearrangements, and those results were checked against IGoR. In a later analysis, hypergeometric tests were used to score TCR-TCR, TCR-HLA and TCR-CMV co-occurrence, with a repertoire-size bias correction applied to TCR pairs. False discovery rates were estimated in a later analysis by permuting HLA or CMV assignments 20 times. A later analysis grouped co-occurring TCRs with DBSCAN, adding TCRdist sequence similarity when clustering within HLA-allele-positive subsets. Co-occurrence clustering excluded repertoires with fewer than 30,000 or more than 120,000 public chains, plus five with anomalous nucleotide sharing. Not all clones reach the TCRdb copy of this immuneACCESS table, which keeps in-frame sequences only. Checked studies attribute under half of the gap to unresolved V genes and leave the rest unexplained. That table supplies the V and J calls and clone size; D and trimming were determined from the DNA. This sample has some 100,000 clones in its table, and approximately 80% of those were observed once. The biggest ten clones account for roughly 11% of the sample.

The cohort consisted of 670 or so healthy bone marrow donors. All cohort members were sampled while nominally healthy, although unrecorded immune exposures were likely present. The donor was CMV seropositive and belonged to the group of more than 250 seropositive cohort members. A peripheral blood sample was collected from each donor, and TCR beta sequencing was performed on peripheral blood mononuclear cells. Genomic DNA was extracted from the blood cell samples with the Qiagen DNeasy Blood Extraction Kit. This clone was picked up a small number of times. Its target antigen remains unknown. There are no base qualities to consult, and no much larger clone falls within one base.

Specimen: PBMCs. This receptor was identified in a man aged 35 to 55 in good health and CMV-seropositive. The rearrangement combines TRBV5-1 with TRBJ1-2, and 8 junctional nucleotides match TRBD1. The CDR3: CASSLDALGQGLNYGYTF. The base sequence is TGCGCCAGCAGCTTGGACGCCCTCGGACAGGGCCTTAACTATGGCTACACCTTC.